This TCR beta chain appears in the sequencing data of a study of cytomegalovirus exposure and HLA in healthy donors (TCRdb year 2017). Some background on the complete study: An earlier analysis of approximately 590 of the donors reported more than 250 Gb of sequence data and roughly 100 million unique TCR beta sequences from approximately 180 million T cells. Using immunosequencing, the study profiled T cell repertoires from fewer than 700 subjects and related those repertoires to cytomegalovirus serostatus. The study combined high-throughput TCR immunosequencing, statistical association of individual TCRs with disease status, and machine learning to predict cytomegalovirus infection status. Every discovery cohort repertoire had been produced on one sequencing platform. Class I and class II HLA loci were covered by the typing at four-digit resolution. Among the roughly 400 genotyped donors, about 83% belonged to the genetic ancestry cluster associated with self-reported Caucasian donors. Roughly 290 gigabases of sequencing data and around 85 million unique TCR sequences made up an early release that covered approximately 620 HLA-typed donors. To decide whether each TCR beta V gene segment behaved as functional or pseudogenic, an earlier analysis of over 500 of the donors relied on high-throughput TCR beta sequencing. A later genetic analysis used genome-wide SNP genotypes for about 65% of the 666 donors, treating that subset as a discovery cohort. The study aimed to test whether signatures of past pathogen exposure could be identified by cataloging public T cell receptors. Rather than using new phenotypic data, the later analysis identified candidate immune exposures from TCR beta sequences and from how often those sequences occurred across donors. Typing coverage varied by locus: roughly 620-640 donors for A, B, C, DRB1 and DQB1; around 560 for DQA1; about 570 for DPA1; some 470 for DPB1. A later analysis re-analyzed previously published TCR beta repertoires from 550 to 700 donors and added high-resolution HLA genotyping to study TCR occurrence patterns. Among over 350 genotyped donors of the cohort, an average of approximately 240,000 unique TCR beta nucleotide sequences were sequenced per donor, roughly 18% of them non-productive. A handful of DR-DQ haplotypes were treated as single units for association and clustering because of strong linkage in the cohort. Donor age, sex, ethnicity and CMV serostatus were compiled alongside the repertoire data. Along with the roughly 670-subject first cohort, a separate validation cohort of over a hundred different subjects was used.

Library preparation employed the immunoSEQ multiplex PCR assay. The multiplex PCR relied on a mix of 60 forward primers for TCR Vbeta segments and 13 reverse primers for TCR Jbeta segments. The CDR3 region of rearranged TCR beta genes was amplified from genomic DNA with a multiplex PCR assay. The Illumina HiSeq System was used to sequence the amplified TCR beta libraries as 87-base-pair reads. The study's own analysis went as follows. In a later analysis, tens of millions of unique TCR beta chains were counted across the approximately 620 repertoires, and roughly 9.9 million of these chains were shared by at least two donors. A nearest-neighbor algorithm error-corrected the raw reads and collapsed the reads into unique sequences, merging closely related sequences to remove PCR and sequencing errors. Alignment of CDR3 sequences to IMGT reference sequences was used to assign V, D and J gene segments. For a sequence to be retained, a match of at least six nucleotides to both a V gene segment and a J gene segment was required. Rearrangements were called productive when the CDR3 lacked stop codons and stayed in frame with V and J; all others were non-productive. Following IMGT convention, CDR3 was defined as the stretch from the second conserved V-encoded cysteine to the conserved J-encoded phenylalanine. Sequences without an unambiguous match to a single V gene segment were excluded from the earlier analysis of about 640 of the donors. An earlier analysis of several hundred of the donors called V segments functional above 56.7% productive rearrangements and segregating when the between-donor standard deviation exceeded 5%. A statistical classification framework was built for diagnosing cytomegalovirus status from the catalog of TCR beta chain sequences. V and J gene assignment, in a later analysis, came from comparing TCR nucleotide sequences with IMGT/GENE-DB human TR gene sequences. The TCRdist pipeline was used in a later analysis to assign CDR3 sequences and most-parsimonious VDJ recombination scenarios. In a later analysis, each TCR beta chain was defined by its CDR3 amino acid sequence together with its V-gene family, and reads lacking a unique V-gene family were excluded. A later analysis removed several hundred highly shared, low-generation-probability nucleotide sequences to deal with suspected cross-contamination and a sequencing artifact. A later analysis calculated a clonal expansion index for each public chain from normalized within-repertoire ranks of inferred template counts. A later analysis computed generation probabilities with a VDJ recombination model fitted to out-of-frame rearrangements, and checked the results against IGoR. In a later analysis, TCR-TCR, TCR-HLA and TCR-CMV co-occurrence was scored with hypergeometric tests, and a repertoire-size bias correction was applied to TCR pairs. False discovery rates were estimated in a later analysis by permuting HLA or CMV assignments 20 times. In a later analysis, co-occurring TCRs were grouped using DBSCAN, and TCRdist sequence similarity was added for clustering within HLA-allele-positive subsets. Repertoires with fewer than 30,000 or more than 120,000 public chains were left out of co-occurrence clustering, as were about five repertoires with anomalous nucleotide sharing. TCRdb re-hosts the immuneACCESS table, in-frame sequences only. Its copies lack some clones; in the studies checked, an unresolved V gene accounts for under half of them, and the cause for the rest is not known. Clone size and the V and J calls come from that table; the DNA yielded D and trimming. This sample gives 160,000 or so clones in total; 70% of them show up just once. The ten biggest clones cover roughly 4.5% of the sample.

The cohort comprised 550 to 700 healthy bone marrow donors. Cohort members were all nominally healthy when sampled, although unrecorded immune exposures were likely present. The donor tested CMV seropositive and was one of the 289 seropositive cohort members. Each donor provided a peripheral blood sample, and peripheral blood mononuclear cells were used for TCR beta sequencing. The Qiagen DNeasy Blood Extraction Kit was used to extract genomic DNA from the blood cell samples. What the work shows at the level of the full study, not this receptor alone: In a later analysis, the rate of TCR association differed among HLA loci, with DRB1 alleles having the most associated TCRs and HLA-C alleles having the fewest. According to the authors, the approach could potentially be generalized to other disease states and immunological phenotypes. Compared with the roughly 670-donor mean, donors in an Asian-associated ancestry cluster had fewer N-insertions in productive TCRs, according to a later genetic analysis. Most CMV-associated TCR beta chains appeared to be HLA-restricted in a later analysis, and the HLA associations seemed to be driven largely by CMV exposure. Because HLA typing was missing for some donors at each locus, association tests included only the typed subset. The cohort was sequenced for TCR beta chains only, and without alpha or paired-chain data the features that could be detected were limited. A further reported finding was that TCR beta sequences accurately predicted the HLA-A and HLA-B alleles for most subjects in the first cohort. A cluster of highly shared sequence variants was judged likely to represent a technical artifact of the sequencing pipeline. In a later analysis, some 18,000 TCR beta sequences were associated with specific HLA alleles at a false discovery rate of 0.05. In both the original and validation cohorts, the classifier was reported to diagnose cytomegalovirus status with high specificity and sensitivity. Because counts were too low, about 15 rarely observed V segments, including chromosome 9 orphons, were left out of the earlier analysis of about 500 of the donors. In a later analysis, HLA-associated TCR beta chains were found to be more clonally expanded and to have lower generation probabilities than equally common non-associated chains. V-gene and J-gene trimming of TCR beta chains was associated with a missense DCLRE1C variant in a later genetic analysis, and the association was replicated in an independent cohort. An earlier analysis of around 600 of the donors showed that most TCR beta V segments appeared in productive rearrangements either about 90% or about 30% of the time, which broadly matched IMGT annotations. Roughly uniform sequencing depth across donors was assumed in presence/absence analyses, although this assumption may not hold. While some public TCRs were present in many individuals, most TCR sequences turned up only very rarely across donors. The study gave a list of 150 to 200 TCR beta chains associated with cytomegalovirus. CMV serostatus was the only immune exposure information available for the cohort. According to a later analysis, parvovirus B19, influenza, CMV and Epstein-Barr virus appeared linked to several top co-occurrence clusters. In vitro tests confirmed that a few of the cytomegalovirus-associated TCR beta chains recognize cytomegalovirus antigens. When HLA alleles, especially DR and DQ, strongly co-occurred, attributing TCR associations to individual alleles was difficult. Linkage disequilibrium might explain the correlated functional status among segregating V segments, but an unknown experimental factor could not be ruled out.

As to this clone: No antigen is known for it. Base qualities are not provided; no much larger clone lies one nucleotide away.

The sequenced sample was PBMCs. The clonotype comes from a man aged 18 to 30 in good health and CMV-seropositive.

Here is the DNA: TGTGCCTGGAGTGGGGGCGTTACGGTTGGCTACACCTTC. It encodes CAWSGGVTVGYTF. The chain is made from TRBV30 and TRBJ1-2; tentative D gene TRBD1, with 5 bases matching. The germline V gene (reference sequence) gives CDR1 as GTSNPN and CDR2 as SVGIG. Including cysteine and phenylalanine, the CDR3 has 13 amino acids. The sequence is cut down to CDR3 DNA, 39 bases in frame from base 1. Trimming costs V 1 base and J 7 bases, and their ends lie 13 bases apart.